This entry is about one T cell receptor beta chain. The record originates from a study of blood T cell repertoires in COVID-19. About the study: COVID-19 samples collected from the United States, Italy and Spain covered acute and convalescent phases.

Original data processing: Quantification of nucleated cells was approximated via reference gene primer amplification. TCRdb's copy holds only in-frame clones and misses some; the assay was immunoSEQ multiplex PCR. V, J and clone size derive from that table, while D and trimming were established from the DNA sequence. The table lists about 120,000 clones, roughly three quarters of them singletons, with about 40% in the top ten. V shed 2 bases, J shed 0 bases, and the junction held 12 bases outside the gene matches. Germline CDR1 MDHEN, CDR2 SYDVKM. The length of the CDR3 is 19 residues. The TCR sequence derives from a man aged 35 to 55 with active or convalescent COVID-19. The chain links TRBV28 to TRBJ1-5; 8 nucleotides agree with TRBD1. The sample comprised peripheral blood. The CDR3 sequence is CASSLPGYRGIYSNQPQHF. In DNA, the CDR3 is TGTGCCAGCAGTTTACCCGGCTACAGGGGGATATATAGCAATCAGCCCCAGCATTTT.